The 25 T cell receptor beta chains reported below all come from one sample, sequenced in a study of blood T cell repertoires in COVID-19. The table came from immunoSEQ multiplex PCR; TCRdb's copy has only in-frame clones and leaves some out. This sample has fewer than 150,000 clones; about 87% occur once, and the top ten carry 3.5% to 5%. Sequenced input: PBMCs or T cells enriched from blood (not recorded which). Receptors were obtained from a man aged 50 to 60 in a cohort exposed to, infected with or recovered from COVID-19 (not recorded which).

The genes are TRBV6-5 and TRBJ1-2; possible D gene TRBD1, 5 bases. The length of the CDR3 is 14 residues. V gave up 8 bases and J gave up 4 bases, with 17 bases separating them. CDR1 is MNHEY and CDR2 is SVGAGI in the germline V gene. The CDR3 region is CASRSGGIGYGYTF. CDR3 DNA: TGTGCCAGCCGCAGCGGGGGGATCGGCTATGGCTACACCTTC.

This clone was counted a few times. J is TRBJ2-2 and V is TRBV30; perhaps TRBD1 as D (6 bases). The ends were cut back, 5 bases at V and 3 bases at J, with 13 bases in the middle. Germline values: CDR1 GTSNPN, CDR2 SVGIG (reference sequence). CDR3 length: 14 amino acids. CDR3 sequence reads: CAWVQGGYTGELFF. CDR3 nucleotide sequence: TGTGCCTGGGTACAGGGCGGGTACACCGGGGAGCTGTTTTTT.

The CDR3 bases are TGTGCCAGCACCGACTTTGATGCCGGGGAGCTGTTTTTT. Protein product: CASTDFDAGELFF. This chain links TRBV9 with TRBJ2-2; D not certain. The CDR3 runs to 13 residues. Germline CDR1 SGDLS, CDR2 YYNGEE. V was trimmed by 6 bases and J by 6 bases, leaving 12 bases between them.

Here the CDR3 reads CASSEARGTYGYTF. The CDR3 bases are TGTGCCAGCAGTGAAGCTAGGGGTACCTATGGCTACACCTTC. The chain employs TRBV6-1 and TRBJ1-2, with a tentative D call TRBD1 (5 bases). The V end was cut by 0 bases, the J end by 4 bases, with 9 bases between. The CDR3 runs 14 residues. From germline, CDR1 is MNHNS and CDR2 SASEGT.

J is TRBJ2-1 and V is TRBV4-3, with 10 bases matching TRBD2. This CDR3 has 19 amino acids. The germline CDR1 and CDR2 sequences are LGHNA and YSLEER. Germline trimming cut 2 bases from V and 6 bases from J; bases unmatched to any gene: 16. CDR3 in amino acids: CASSQQLAGSPSYLNEQFF. The CDR3, as DNA: TGCGCCAGCAGCCAACAACTAGCGGGGTCGCCCTCCTACCTCAATGAGCAGTTCTTC.

The chain combines TRBV10-2 with TRBJ2-3; 7 positions agree with TRBD1. J lost 5 bases, V lost 2 bases, and 7 bases had no gene match. Looked up from germline, CDR1 is WSHSY and CDR2 is SAAADI. The CDR3 consists of 15 residues. This CDR3 is CASSEVDRVGDTQYF. CDR3 DNA: TGCGCCAGCAGTGAGGTAGACAGGGTGGGAGATACGCAGTATTTT.

The chain combines TRBV27 with TRBJ1-2; tentative D call: TRBD1 (6 bases). CDR3 length: 13 amino acids. Germline V gene lookup returns CDR1 MNHEY and CDR2 SMNVEV (reference sequence). Trimming removed 6 bases from V and 4 bases from J, with 12 bases in between. The CDR3 DNA is TGTGCCAGCAGCGCCGTGGGGGCCTATGGCTACACCTTC. The encoded protein is CASSAVGAYGYTF.

V usage is TRBV5-1 and J usage is TRBJ2-7; 7 bases are a match to TRBD2. Germline V gives CDR1 SGHRS, CDR2 YFSETQ. V lost 3 bases to trimming and J lost 3 bases; unmatched junction nucleotides: 9. This CDR3 is built from 15 residues. The CDR3 sequence is CASSYERDYYYEQYF. In DNA, the CDR3 is TGCGCCAGCAGCTACGAGCGGGACTATTACTACGAGCAGTACTTC.

The CDR3 reads CATSREPAAYEQYF. The CDR3 DNA reads TGTGCCACCAGCAGAGAGCCAGCGGCCTACGAGCAGTACTTC. V is TRBV15 and J is TRBJ2-7; possible D gene TRBD2, 5 bases. The CDR3 has 14 amino acids. Germline CDR1 is LNHNV and CDR2 is YYDKDF (reference sequence). V gave up 0 bases and J gave up 2 bases, with 8 bases separating them.

The chain joins TRBV11-3 to TRBJ2-2, with D perhaps TRBD1 (5 bases). Per the germline V gene, CDR1 is SGHNT and CDR2 is YENEEA. V was pared by 2 bases and J by 1 base, with 14 bases between. The CDR3 sequence is 17 residues long. Written as DNA, the CDR3 is TGTGCCAGCAGCTTAAAGTTTGGGGCGCAGAACACCGGGGAGCTGTTTTTT. As protein: CASSLKFGAQNTGELFF.

A note on this clone: This same CDR3 is encoded by further DNA sequences in the sample. The J gene is TRBJ2-5, the V gene TRBV27; 8 nucleotides align to TRBD1. V was clipped by 5 bases and J by 1 base; unmatched bases: 3. Germline assignment: CDR1 MNHEY and CDR2 SMNVEV (reference sequence). The CDR3 runs to 14 residues. CDR3 sequence: CASSLTGGQETQYF. The CDR3 bases are TGTGCCAGCAGTCTAACAGGGGGCCAAGAGACCCAGTACTTC.

This chain uses TRBV3-1 (or the pseudogene TRBV3-2) with TRBJ2-1; 12 bases map to TRBD1. V lost 4 bases and J lost 10; bases outside the gene matches: 5. The germline V gene has CDR1 LGHDT and CDR2 YNNKEL (reference sequence). The CDR3 sequence is 14 residues long. The CDR3, as DNA: TGTGCCAGCAGCCGGGGACAGGGGGCCTGGGAGCAGTTCTTC. It is translated as CASSRGQGAWEQFF.

The chain employs TRBV28 and TRBJ1-5; 10 bases line up with TRBD1. Germline CDR1 reads MDHEN; CDR2 reads SYDVKM. There are 17 residues in the CDR3. V was pared by 3 bases and J by 4 bases, with 9 bases of the junction left unmatched. The CDR3 DNA reads TGTGCCAGCAGTTTCCCTATGGGACAGGGGTCGAATCAGCCCCAGCATTTT. This sequence encodes CASSFPMGQGSNQPQHF.

V is TRBV28 and J is TRBJ1-2; 8 nucleotides agree with TRBD1. The J segment lost 7 bases and the V segment lost 11 bases, leaving 15 bases of the junction unmatched. The CDR3 runs to 14 residues. Germline CDR1 is MDHEN and CDR2 is SYDVKM. The CDR3 sequence: CAFQGLTGEGGYTF. CDR3 DNA sequence: TGTGCCTTCCAGGGCCTGACAGGGGAGGGTGGCTACACCTTC.

The V gene is TRBV18, the J gene TRBJ2-5, with D possibly matching TRBD1 (5 bases). The CDR3 totals 15 residues. V was trimmed by 2 bases and J by 4 bases, leaving 14 bases between them. Germline CDR1 KGHSH, CDR2 LQKENI. For the CDR3, the DNA is TGTGCCAGCTCACCATCGTCAGCTGGGGCAGAGACCCAGTACTTC. Encoded protein: CASSPSSAGAETQYF. Supplemented by reference TRBV18 and TRBJ2-5, the full variable domain reads NAGVMQNPRHLVRRRGQEARLRCSPMKGHSHVYWYRQLPEEGLKFMVYLQKENIIDESGMPKERFSAEFPKEGPSILRIQQVVRGDSAAYFCASSPSSAGAETQYFGPGTRLLVL.

The chain uses TRBV10-3 and TRBJ2-3; 12 nucleotides align to TRBD2. Trimming cost V 6 bases and J 5 bases; bases outside gene matches: 0. The CDR3 is made up of 13 amino acids. Germline V gene data show CDR1 as ENHRY and CDR2 as SYGVKD. The CDR3 loop is CAIRGLAGDTQYF. As DNA, the CDR3 is TGTGCCATCAGGGGACTAGCGGGAGATACGCAGTATTTT.

This rearrangement joins TRBV30 to TRBJ2-5; 8 nucleotides agree with TRBD2. The ends lost 4 bases at V and 7 bases at J; junction bases unmatched: 8. This CDR3 has 13 residues. Germline CDR1 is GTSNPN and CDR2 is SVGIG (reference sequence). The CDR3 DNA reads TGTGCCTGGACCCCCGCGGGGGGAGTGACCCAGTACTTC. Protein: CAWTPAGGVTQYF.

This rearrangement joins TRBV5-1 to TRBJ2-5; D is possibly TRBD2 (6 bases). CDR1 and CDR2 from the germline V gene are SGHRS and YFSETQ. Trimming left V 5 bases short and J 2 bases short, with 13 bases between. The CDR3 length is 14 residues. The CDR3, as DNA: TGCGCCAGCAGTCTGGAGGGAGGACAAGAGACCCAGTACTTC. Encoded protein: CASSLEGGQETQYF.

This chain's CDR3 is CASSLNLGGELFF. The CDR3 DNA sequence: TGTGCCAGCAGCTTAAACCTCGGCGGGGAGCTGTTTTTT. This sequence joins TRBV7-3 and TRBJ2-2, with unresolved D. The CDR3 is 13 residues long. Germline V gives CDR1 SGHTA, CDR2 FQGTGA. Trimming stripped 1 base from V and 7 bases from J, with 7 bases between.

This clone was counted a few times. The rearrangement joins TRBV5-6 to TRBJ1-3, with D perhaps matching TRBD1 (5 bases). V was pared by 4 bases and J by 2 bases, with 13 bases between. Germline CDR1 SGHDT, CDR2 YYEEEE. This CDR3 comprises 15 residues. The CDR3 DNA sequence: TGTGCCAGCAGCCGGGACGGGGGTACTGGAAACACCATATATTTT. This codes for CASSRDGGTGNTIYF.

The chain couples TRBV18 to TRBJ1-1; D unclear. V lost 2 bases to trimming and J lost 5 bases, with 15 bases between them. Germline V gene sequence: CDR1 KGHSH, CDR2 LQKENI. CDR3 size: 15 residues. The CDR3 DNA reads TGTGCCAGCTCACCAATCCGAGAGGGAAGGACTGAAGCTTTCTTT. Its protein product is CASSPIREGRTEAFF.

The V gene is TRBV4-1, the J gene TRBJ2-7; D may be TRBD2 (6 bases). Per the germline V gene, CDR1 is MGHRA and CDR2 is YSYEKL. V lost 5 bases, J lost 5 bases, and 16 bases lay in between. This CDR3 contains 14 residues. The CDR3 loop reads CASSLTSGSNEQYF. For the CDR3, the DNA is TGCGCCAGCAGCTTGACTAGTGGCTCAAACGAGCAGTACTTC.

The chain combines TRBV7-9 with TRBJ2-1; 11 nucleotides align to TRBD2. Germline trimming cut 1 base from V and 7 bases from J; bases unmatched to any gene: 6. CDR3 size: 16 residues. The germline CDR1 and CDR2 sequences are SEHNR and FQNEAQ (reference sequence). The CDR3 sequence is CASSLDTSGSLNEQFF. The CDR3, as DNA: TGTGCCAGCAGCTTAGACACTAGCGGGAGCCTGAATGAGCAGTTCTTC.

The V gene is TRBV28, the J gene TRBJ2-5; 11 positions match TRBD1. Germline CDR1 and CDR2: MDHEN and SYDVKM. The length of the CDR3 is 13 residues. With 8 bases clipped from V and 5 bases from J, the junction kept 4 bases outside the gene matches. This chain's CDR3 is CASGQGAPETQYF. The DNA for the CDR3 is TGTGCCAGCGGACAGGGGGCGCCTGAGACCCAGTACTTC.

J is TRBJ1-6 and V is TRBV9; D might be TRBD1 (5 bases). Germline assignment: CDR1 SGDLS and CDR2 YYNGEE. The ends were cut back, 3 bases at V and 10 bases at J, with 20 bases in the middle. The CDR3 runs to 16 residues. CDR3 loop: CASSGSGAMGQSPLHF. CDR3 bases: TGTGCCAGCAGCGGGAGTGGGGCGATGGGTCAATCACCCCTCCACTTT. Drawing the rest from reference TRBV9 and TRBJ1-6, the complete variable domain is DSGVTQTPKHLITATGQRVTLRCSPRSGDLSVYWYQQSLDQGLQFLIQYYNGEERAKGNILERFSAQQFPDLHSELNLSSLELGDSALYFCASSGSGAMGQSPLHFGNGTRLTVT.